The 3 T cell receptor beta chains below come from one sample, sequenced in a study of OX40 agonist ivuxolimab in advanced cancers. TCRdb's table, derived via immunoSEQ multiplex PCR, lists solely in-frame clones and lacks some. The sample carries over 70,000 clones, around 87% recorded once. The material sequenced was CD4+ or CD8+ T cells sorted from blood, taken in a trial of the OX40 agonist ivuxolimab. These receptors were obtained from an adult with an advanced solid tumor such as melanoma, head and neck, liver or kidney cancer.

The chain uses TRBV11-2 and TRBJ1-2; no reliable D call. The CDR3 covers 14 residues. The germline CDR1 and CDR2 sequences are SGHAT and FQNNGV. The V and J ends lost 5 bases and 2 bases respectively, with 12 bases between them. CDR3 protein: CASSPTNSNYGYTF. DNA for the CDR3: TGTGCCAGCAGCCCAACTAACTCGAACTATGGCTACACCTTC. Supplemented by reference TRBV11-2 and TRBJ1-2, the full variable domain reads EAGVAQSPRYKIIEKRQSVAFWCNPISGHATLYWYQQILGQGPKLLIQFQNNGVVDDSQLPKDRFSAERLKGVDSTLKIQPAKLEDSAVYLCASSPTNSNYGYTFGSGTRLTVV.

The rearrangement links TRBV6-1 to TRBJ2-5; weak D call: TRBD2 (6 bases). The V end was cut by 6 bases, the J end by 4 bases, with 15 bases between. The CDR3 loop spans 14 amino acids. Germline CDR1 is MNHNS and CDR2 is SASEGT. DNA of the CDR3: TGTGCCAGCAGCGGAGTGGCGGGATCAGAGACCCAGTACTTC. Translation gives CASSGVAGSETQYF.

The V call is TRBV5-5, the J call TRBJ2-2, with TRBD1 as a possible D gene (6 bases). CDR1 SGHKS and CDR2 YYEKEE come from the germline V gene (reference sequence). V lost 0 bases and J lost 5, with 11 bases in between. The length of the CDR3 is 15 residues. CDR3 protein: CASSLGSGDTGELFF. The CDR3 DNA sequence: TGTGCCAGCAGCTTGGGTTCAGGGGATACCGGGGAGCTGTTTTTT.